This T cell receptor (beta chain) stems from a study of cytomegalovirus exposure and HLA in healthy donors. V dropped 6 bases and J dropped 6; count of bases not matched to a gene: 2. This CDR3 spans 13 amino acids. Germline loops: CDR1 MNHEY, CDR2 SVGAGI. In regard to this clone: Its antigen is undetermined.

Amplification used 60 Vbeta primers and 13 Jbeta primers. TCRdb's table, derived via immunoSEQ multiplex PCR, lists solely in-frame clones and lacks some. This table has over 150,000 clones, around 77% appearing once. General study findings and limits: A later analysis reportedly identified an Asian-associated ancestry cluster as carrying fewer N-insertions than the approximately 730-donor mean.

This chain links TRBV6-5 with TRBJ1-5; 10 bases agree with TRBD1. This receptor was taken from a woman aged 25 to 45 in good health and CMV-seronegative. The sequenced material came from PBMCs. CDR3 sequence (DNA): TGTGCCAGCAGAGGGACAGGGGTTCAGCCCCAGCATTTT. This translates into CASRGTGVQPQHF.